Below, 24 T cell receptor beta chains from the same sample are listed, as sequenced in a study of blood T cell repertoires in COVID-19. Repertoires were generated with immunoSEQ multiplex PCR, while TCRdb's copy carries only in-frame clones and drops some. The repertoire has around 380,000 clones, 81% of them found once; the top ten carry 0.85% to 1.3%. Sequenced sample: peripheral blood. The receptors stem from a human donor with acute or convalescent COVID-19. The donor label of this sample is uncertain.

This clone was seen more than once but under ten times. The rearrangement uses TRBV2 and TRBJ1-2; no definite D call. Trimming stripped 3 bases from V and 7 bases from J, with 9 bases between. The CDR3 has 12 amino acids. Germline CDR1 and CDR2: SNHLY and FYNNEI. The CDR3 nucleotides are TGTGCCAGCAGTGACGGCCCGGGTGGCTACACCTTC. This codes for CASSDGPGGYTF.

This clone was seen more than once but under ten times. This sequence joins TRBV16 and TRBJ2-5; tentative D call: TRBD1 (6 bases). The CDR3 has 16 amino acids. Trimming shortened V by 4 bases and J by 4 bases, and 19 bases separated the two germline ends. CDR1 KGHSY and CDR2 FQNENV come from the germline V gene. DNA for the CDR3: TGTGCCAGCAGCCCAATCGCACAGGGAGAGGGAGAGACCCAGTACTTC. Its translation is CASSPIAQGEGETQYF.

The rearrangement links TRBV12-5 to TRBJ1-5; 9 bases are a match to TRBD1. The germline gives CDR1 LGHNT, CDR2 FRNRAP. J was trimmed by 6 bases and V by 7 bases; bases with no gene match: 10. This CDR3 spans 15 amino acids. The CDR3 DNA is TGTGCTAGTGACCCACCGGGACAGGGAGGTCAGCCCCAGCATTTT. Encoded protein: CASDPPGQGGQPQHF.

In this sample, this clone turned up once. V gene TRBV15 combines with J gene TRBJ1-2; D not certain. Trimming took off 1 base at V and 4 bases at J, with 10 bases between the two ends. CDR1 is LNHNV, CDR2 YYDKDF, per germline (reference sequence). CDR3 length equals 14 residues. The CDR3 nucleotides read TGTGCCACCAGCAGAGCGGGAAGCGGCTATGGCTACACCTTC. Translating gives CATSRAGSGYGYTF.

Regarding this clone: This CDR3 is also generated by other DNA sequences in the sample. The chain is built from TRBV12-3 or TRBV12-4 and TRBJ1-1; D is unclear. The CDR3 has 12 amino acids. Trimming stripped 3 bases from V and 5 bases from J, with 7 bases between. The CDR3 sequence is CASSFGVTEAFF. The CDR3 DNA reads as TGTGCCAGCAGTTTTGGAGTTACTGAAGCTTTCTTT.

The J gene is TRBJ2-7, the V gene TRBV6-5, with D hard to call. The CDR3 sequence is 14 residues long. Trimming left V 6 bases short and J 3 bases short, with 15 bases between. Germline lookup yields CDR1 MNHEY and CDR2 SVGAGI. CDR3 in amino acids: CASSSPSPYYEQYF. In DNA form, the CDR3 reads TGTGCCAGCAGCTCTCCTTCGCCCTACTACGAGCAGTACTTC.

The chain links TRBV3-1 (or the pseudogene TRBV3-2) to TRBJ2-1; possibly TRBD1 for D (6 bases). The CDR3 totals 16 residues. Germline-derived CDR1 and CDR2 are LGHDT and YNNKEL (reference sequence). Trimming shortened V by 0 bases and J by 2 bases, and 11 bases separated the two germline ends. The CDR3, as DNA: TGTGCCAGCAGCCAAGAGTGGGGGCCGGCCTACAATGAGCAGTTCTTC. It is translated as CASSQEWGPAYNEQFF.

As to this clone: This specimen includes other DNA sequences encoding the same CDR3. The rearrangement links TRBV30 to TRBJ2-5, with 8 positions matching TRBD2. The CDR3 totals 13 residues. Germline V lookup: CDR1 GTSNPN, CDR2 SVGIG (reference sequence). V lost 1 base and J lost 5; bases outside the gene matches: 3. The CDR3 here is CAWSGLARETQYF. The DNA of the CDR3 is TGTGCCTGGAGTGGACTAGCGAGGGAGACCCAGTACTTC.

The chain employs TRBV4-2 and TRBJ2-1, with D tentatively TRBD2 (6 bases). Germline V CDR1 and CDR2: LGHNA, YNFKEQ. The V end was cut by 1 base, the J end by 14 bases, with 30 bases between. The CDR3 sequence is 18 residues long. CDR3: CASSQGALDRGYLRGKFF. The CDR3 DNA follows: TGTGCCAGCAGCCAAGGGGCCTTGGATAGGGGTTACCTACGCGGGAAGTTCTTC.

This chain joins TRBV28 and TRBJ2-1; 9 bases agree with TRBD2. J lost 7 bases, V lost 6 bases, and 13 bases had no gene match. This CDR3 has 16 residues. CDR1 MDHEN and CDR2 SYDVKM come from the germline V gene. CDR3 amino acids: CASRPSGAGGWNEQFF. In DNA, the CDR3 is TGTGCCAGCAGACCAAGCGGCGCGGGGGGGTGGAATGAGCAGTTCTTC.

The chain carries TRBV7-8 and TRBJ1-1, with D tentatively TRBD1 (5 bases). Germline V lookup: CDR1 SGHVS, CDR2 FQNEAQ. V lost 0 bases to trimming and J lost 1 base, with 12 bases between them. CDR3 length: 16 amino acids. Here the CDR3 DNA reads TGTGCCAGCAGCTTAGCGGGATGGCAGGGGAACACTGAAGCTTTCTTT. This encodes CASSLAGWQGNTEAFF.

The chain links TRBV2 to TRBJ1-3; D is ambiguous. V dropped 3 bases and J dropped 0 bases, with 12 bases sitting between them. Germline V gene lookup returns CDR1 SNHLY and CDR2 FYNNEI. The CDR3 has 16 amino acids. This chain's CDR3 is CASSDPGGPSGNTIYF. CDR3 DNA sequence: TGTGCCAGCAGTGACCCCGGCGGTCCCTCTGGAAACACCATATATTTT.

This clone was counted only a few times. This sequence joins TRBV12-3 or TRBV12-4 and TRBJ1-1, with 8 bases that match TRBD1. The CDR3 totals 13 residues. The V segment lost 5 bases and the J segment 5 bases; nucleotides outside the gene matches: 4. CDR3 DNA sequence: TGTGCCAGCAGTGACCAGGGGGCAACTGAAGCTTTCTTT. Translated: CASSDQGATEAFF.

V usage is TRBV5-1 and J usage is TRBJ2-7, with 7 bases lining up with TRBD1. Trimming removed 4 bases from V and 2 bases from J; junction bases left unmatched: 12. Germline CDR1 is SGHRS and CDR2 is YFSETQ. The CDR3 extends over 16 amino acids. CDR3 region: CASSRAPGTATYEQYF. DNA of the CDR3: TGCGCCAGCAGCAGGGCGCCCGGGACAGCAACCTACGAGCAGTACTTC.

This sequence joins TRBV6-5 and TRBJ1-1; no reliable D call. Germline V CDR1 and CDR2: MNHEY, SVGAGI. V lost 6 bases and J lost 7, with 15 bases in between. The CDR3 covers 13 residues. The CDR3 nucleotides are TGTGCCAGCAGCTGGTCTCGGGGAGGTGAAGCTTTCTTT. Protein sequence: CASSWSRGGEAFF.

The CDR3 loop is CASSQEGATGELFF. In DNA, the CDR3 is TGTGCCAGCAGCCAAGAGGGGGCGACCGGGGAGCTGTTTTTT. The chain is built from TRBV3-1 (or the pseudogene TRBV3-2) and TRBJ2-2; a possible D gene is TRBD1 (6 bases). V was trimmed by 0 bases and J by 5 bases, leaving 7 bases between them. The CDR3 is 14 amino acids. Germline CDR1 reads LGHDT; CDR2 reads YNNKEL (reference sequence).

In its sample, this clone was seen once. The chain has TRBV2 and TRBJ1-2; no definite D call. The germline V gene encodes CDR1 SNHLY and CDR2 FYNNEI. With 6 bases removed from V and 6 bases from J, the gap between germline ends came to 26 bases. This CDR3 region has 17 residues. The CDR3 DNA reads as TGTGCCAGCAGCCAACGGCGGGGTCCCTCTTTTGTTGATGGCTACACCTTC. Translating it yields CASSQRRGPSFVDGYTF.

The chain has TRBV7-6 and TRBJ1-6; D is uncertain. The germline gives CDR1 SGHVS, CDR2 FNYEAQ. With 1 base removed from V and 6 bases from J, the gap between germline ends came to 10 bases. The CDR3 is made up of 15 amino acids. CDR3 DNA sequence: TGTGCCAGCAGCTTAGTACCTAACCCTAATTCACCCCTCCACTTT. Translating it yields CASSLVPNPNSPLHF.

The chain couples TRBV28 to TRBJ2-4; possibly TRBD1 for D (5 bases). Germline values: CDR1 MDHEN, CDR2 SYDVKM. This CDR3 has 17 amino acids. V lost 6 bases and J 0 bases, leaving 18 bases between the germline ends. The CDR3 is CASRSEGWGEAKNIQYF. In nucleotides, the CDR3 is TGTGCCAGCAGATCGGAAGGGTGGGGCGAAGCCAAAAACATTCAGTACTTC.

V gene TRBV5-1 combines with J gene TRBJ2-1; 10 positions agree with TRBD1. This CDR3 contains 15 residues. Trimming at V came to 5 bases and at J to 7 bases, leaving 9 bases not matched to a gene. Per germline, CDR1 SGHRS and CDR2 YFSETQ. The CDR3 reads CASREPGQGINEQFF. Written as DNA, the CDR3 is TGCGCCAGCAGGGAACCGGGACAGGGGATAAATGAGCAGTTCTTC.

This chain connects TRBV15 to TRBJ1-1; D is undetermined. The CDR3 spans 13 residues. Germline CDR1 LNHNV, CDR2 YYDKDF (reference sequence). V lost 1 base and J lost 7, with 10 bases in between. Here the CDR3 reads CATSRGAEFEAFF. In DNA, the CDR3 is TGTGCCACCAGCAGAGGAGCGGAGTTTGAAGCTTTCTTT.

The V call is TRBV6-5, the J call TRBJ1-5; 7 bases align to TRBD1. V was clipped by 6 bases and J by 4 bases; unmatched bases: 6. The CDR3 is 14 amino acids. Germline CDR1 and CDR2: MNHEY and SVGAGI. Here the CDR3 reads CASSLTGLNQPQHF. CDR3 DNA sequence: TGTGCCAGCAGCCTGACAGGGTTGAATCAGCCCCAGCATTTT.

This chain joins TRBV18 and TRBJ1-4; no firm D call. V lost 0 bases to trimming and J lost 11 bases, with 10 bases between them. The CDR3 covers 13 residues. Looked up from germline, CDR1 is KGHSH and CDR2 is LQKENI. The CDR3 loop reads CASSPPSRVKLFF. CDR3 coding DNA: TGTGCCAGCTCACCACCGTCGAGGGTCAAACTGTTTTTT.

The chain links TRBV28 to TRBJ2-3; 10 bases line up with TRBD2. Trimming took 5 bases from V and 6 from J; bases not matched to a gene: 20. Per germline, CDR1 MDHEN and CDR2 SYDVKM. This CDR3 contains 19 residues. The CDR3 spells CASSDLGFGSGGAGDTQYF. CDR3 DNA sequence: TGTGCCAGCAGTGACCTTGGTTTTGGGAGCGGGGGGGCAGGGGATACGCAGTATTTT.